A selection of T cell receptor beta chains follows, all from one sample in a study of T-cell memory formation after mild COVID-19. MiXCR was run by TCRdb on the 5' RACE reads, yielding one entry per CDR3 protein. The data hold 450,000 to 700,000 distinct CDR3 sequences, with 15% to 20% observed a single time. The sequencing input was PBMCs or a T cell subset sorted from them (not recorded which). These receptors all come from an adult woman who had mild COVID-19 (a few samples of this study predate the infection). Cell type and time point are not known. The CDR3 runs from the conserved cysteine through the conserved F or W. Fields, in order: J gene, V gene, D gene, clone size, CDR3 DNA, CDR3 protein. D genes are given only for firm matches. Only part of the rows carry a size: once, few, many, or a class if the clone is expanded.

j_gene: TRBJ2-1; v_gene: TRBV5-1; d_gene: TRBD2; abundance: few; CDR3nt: TGCGCCAGCGCCGGGACTAGCGGGATCTACAATGAGCAGTTCTTC; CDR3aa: CASAGTSGIYNEQFF
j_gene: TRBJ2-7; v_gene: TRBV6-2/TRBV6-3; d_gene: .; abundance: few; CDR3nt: TGTGCCAGCAGTTCCCAGTCCTACGAGCAGTACTTC; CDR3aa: CASSSQSYEQYF
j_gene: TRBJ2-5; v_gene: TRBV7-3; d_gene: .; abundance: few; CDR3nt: TGTGCCAGCAGCTTGGTAGGAGGACCAGGAGAGACCCAGTACTTC; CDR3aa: CASSLVGGPGETQYF
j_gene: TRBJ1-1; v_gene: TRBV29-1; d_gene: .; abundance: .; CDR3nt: TGCAGCGCCCAGGACAGTGGAGCTTTCTTT; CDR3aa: CSAQDSGAFF
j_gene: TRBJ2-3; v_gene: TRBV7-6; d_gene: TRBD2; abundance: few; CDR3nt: TGTGCCAGCAGCTTAGAAGGCCTAGCGGGCCAATCTAGCACAGATACGCAGTATTTT; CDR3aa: CASSLEGLAGQSSTDTQYF
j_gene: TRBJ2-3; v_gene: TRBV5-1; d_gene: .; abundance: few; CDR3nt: TGCGCCAGCAGCCATGACTACACAGCGGGCGGGGATACGCAGTATTTT; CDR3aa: CASSHDYTAGGDTQYF
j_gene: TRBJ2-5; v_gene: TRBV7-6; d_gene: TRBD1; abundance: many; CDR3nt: TGTGCCAGCAGCCAACAGGGGGCCCAAGAGACCCAGTACTTC; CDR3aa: CASSQQGAQETQYF
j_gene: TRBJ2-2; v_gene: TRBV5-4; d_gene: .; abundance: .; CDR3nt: TGTGCCAGCACCTTGGCGCTGGGCAGGGACACCGGGGAGCTGTTTTTT; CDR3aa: CASTLALGRDTGELFF
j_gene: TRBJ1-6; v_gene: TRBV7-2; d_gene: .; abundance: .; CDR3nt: TGTGCCAGCAGCTTAGTGGCACGCGCCAATTCACCCCTCCACTTT; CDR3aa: CASSLVARANSPLHF
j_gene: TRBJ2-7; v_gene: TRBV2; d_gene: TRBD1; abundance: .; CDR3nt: TGTGCCAGCAGTGGACAGGGCCGCTACGAGCAGTACTTC; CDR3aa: CASSGQGRYEQYF
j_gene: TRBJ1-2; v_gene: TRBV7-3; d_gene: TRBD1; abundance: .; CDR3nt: TGTGCCAGCAGCTCGCCGGGACAGGGGGCGGTCTACACCTTC; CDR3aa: CASSSPGQGAVYTF
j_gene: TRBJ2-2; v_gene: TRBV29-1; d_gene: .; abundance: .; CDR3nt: TGCAGCGTTGCTGCCGGGGAGCTGTTTTTT; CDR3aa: CSVAAGELFF
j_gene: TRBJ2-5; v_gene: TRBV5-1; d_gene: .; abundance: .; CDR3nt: TGCGCCAGCAGCCCATCCAGGGCCGGGGAGACCCAGTACTTC; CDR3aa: CASSPSRAGETQYF
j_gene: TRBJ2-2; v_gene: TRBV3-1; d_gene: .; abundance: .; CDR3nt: TGTGCCAGCAGCCAAGACCCACCCCCGAACACCGGGGAGCTGTTTTTT; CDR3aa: CASSQDPPPNTGELFF
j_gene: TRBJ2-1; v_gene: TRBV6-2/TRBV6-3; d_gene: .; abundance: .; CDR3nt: TGTGCCAGCAGTTACGATGTTAGGACAAGTGAGCAGTTCTTC; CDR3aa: CASSYDVRTSEQFF
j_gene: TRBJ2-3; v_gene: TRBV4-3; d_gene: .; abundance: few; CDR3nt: TGCGCCAGCAGCCAAGCCCTCGATGGACAGACTCGCACAGATACGCAGTATTTT; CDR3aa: CASSQALDGQTRTDTQYF
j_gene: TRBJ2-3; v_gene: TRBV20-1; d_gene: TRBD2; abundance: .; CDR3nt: TGCAGTGCTAACAGCGGGGAAGGAGATACGCAGTATTTT; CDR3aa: CSANSGEGDTQYF
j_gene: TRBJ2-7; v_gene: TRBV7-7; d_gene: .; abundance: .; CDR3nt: TGTGCCAGCAGCTTAGGTGGGACGGACCACTACGAGCAGTACTTC; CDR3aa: CASSLGGTDHYEQYF
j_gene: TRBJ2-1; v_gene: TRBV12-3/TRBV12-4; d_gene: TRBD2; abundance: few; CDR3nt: TGTGCCAGCAGTTGGGGACTAGCGGGGGATTACAATGAGCAGTTCTTC; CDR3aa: CASSWGLAGDYNEQFF
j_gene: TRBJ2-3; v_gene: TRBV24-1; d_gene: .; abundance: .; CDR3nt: TGTGCCACCAGTGATTTAAGCGGCGGTTCTAGCACAGATACGCAGTATTTT; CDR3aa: CATSDLSGGSSTDTQYF
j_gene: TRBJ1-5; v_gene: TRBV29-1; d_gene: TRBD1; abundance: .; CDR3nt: TGCAGCGTCCGGGACAGGAGCAATCAGCCCCAGCATTTT; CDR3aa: CSVRDRSNQPQHF
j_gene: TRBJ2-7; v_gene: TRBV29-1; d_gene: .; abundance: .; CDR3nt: TGCAGCGCGAAGGGGGAGAGCTCCTACGAGCAGTACTTC; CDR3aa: CSAKGESSYEQYF
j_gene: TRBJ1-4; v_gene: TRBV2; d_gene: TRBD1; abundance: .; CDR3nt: TGTGCCAGCAGTGAAGCCCTCAGGGGGAGGAATGAAAAACTGTTTTTT; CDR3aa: CASSEALRGRNEKLFF
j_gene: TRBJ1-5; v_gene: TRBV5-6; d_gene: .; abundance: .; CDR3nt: TGTGCCAGCAGCTTCGGCGAGGGAAGTAAGCAGCCCCAGCATTTT; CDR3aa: CASSFGEGSKQPQHF
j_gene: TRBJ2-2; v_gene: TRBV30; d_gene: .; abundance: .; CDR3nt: TGTGCCTGGAGTGGTCGACGAACCGGGGAGCTGTTTTTT; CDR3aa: CAWSGRRTGELFF
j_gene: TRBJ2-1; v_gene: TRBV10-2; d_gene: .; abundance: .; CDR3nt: TGCGCCAGCAGGGTCGGGCAGTCCGATGAGCAGTTCTTC; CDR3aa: CASRVGQSDEQFF
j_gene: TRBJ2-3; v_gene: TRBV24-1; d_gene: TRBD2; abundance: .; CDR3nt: TGTGCCACCAGTGATCCCGGACTAGCGGGAGCCCCAGATACGCAGTATTTT; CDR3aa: CATSDPGLAGAPDTQYF
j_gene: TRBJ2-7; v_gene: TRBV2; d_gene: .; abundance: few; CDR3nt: TGTGCCACCACGGGACGGACTCCCTACGAGCAGTACTTC; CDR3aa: CATTGRTPYEQYF
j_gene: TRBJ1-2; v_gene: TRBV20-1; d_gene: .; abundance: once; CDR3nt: TGCAGTGCTAGAGATGACAGCTATGGCTACACCTTC; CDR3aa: CSARDDSYGYTF
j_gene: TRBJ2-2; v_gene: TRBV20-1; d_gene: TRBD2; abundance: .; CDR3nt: TGCAGTGCCACTATAGCGGGAGGTGCGGCGGTGTTTTTT; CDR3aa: CSATIAGGAAVFF
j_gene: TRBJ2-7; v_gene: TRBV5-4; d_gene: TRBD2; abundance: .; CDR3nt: TGTGCCACCAGGGAAGAGGCGGGAGCCTACGAGCACTACTTC; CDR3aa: CATREEAGAYEHYF
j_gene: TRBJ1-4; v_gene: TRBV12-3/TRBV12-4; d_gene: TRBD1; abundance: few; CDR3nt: TGTGCCAGCATTCTAGAGGGACAGGCCGAACTGTTTTTT; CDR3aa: CASILEGQAELFF
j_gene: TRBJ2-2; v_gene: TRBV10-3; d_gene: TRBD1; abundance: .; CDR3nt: TGTGCCATCAGTGATCCGGACAGGGTTACCGGGGAGCTGTTTTTT; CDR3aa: CAISDPDRVTGELFF
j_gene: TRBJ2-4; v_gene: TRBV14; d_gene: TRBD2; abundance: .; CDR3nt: TGTGCCAGCAGCCAAGATCCCGGGCAACAGCGGGAGCCCCGTATAGGCAAAAACATTCAGTACTTC; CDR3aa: CASSQDPGQQREPRIGKNIQYF
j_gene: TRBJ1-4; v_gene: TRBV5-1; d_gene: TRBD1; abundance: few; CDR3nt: TGCGCCAGCAGCTTGGGGACAGGGGTTAATGAAAAACTGTTTTTT; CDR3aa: CASSLGTGVNEKLFF
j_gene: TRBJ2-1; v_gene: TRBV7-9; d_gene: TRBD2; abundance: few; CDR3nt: TGTGCCAGCAGCTTCTCCCTAGCGGGGGCATCCTACAATGAGCAGTTCTTC; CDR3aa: CASSFSLAGASYNEQFF
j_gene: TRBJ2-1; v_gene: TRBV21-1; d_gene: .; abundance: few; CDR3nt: TGTGCCAGCACCCTTCGGCGGACACTGGACGGCAATGAGCAGTTCTTC; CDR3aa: CASTLRRTLDGNEQFF
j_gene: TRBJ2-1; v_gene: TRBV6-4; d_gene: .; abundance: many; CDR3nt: TGTGCCAGCAGTGAAGGCCAGGGTGTAGATGAGCAGTTCTTC; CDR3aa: CASSEGQGVDEQFF
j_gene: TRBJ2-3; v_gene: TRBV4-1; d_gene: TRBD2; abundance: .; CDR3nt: TGCGCCAGCAGCCAACTTCGGGGGGGCTCAGATACGCAGTATTTT; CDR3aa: CASSQLRGGSDTQYF
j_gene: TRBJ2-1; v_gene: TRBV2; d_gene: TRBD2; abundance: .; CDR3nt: TGTGCCAGCAGTGAGGGGGGGTGGCTTATAAACTCCTACAATGAGCAGTTCTTC; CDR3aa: CASSEGGWLINSYNEQFF
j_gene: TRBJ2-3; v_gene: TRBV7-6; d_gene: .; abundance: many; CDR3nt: TGTGCCAGCAGCCTAGGGGCGCTTAGCACAGATACGCAGTATTTT; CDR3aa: CASSLGALSTDTQYF
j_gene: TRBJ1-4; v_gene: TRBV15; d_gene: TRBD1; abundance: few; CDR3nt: TGTGCCACCAGCAGGGGACAGGGAGTCAAACTGTTTTTT; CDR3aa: CATSRGQGVKLFF
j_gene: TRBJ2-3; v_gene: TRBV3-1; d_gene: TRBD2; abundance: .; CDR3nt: TGTGCCAGCAGTCATTCCGGGACTACCACAGATACGCAGTATTTT; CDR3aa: CASSHSGTTTDTQYF
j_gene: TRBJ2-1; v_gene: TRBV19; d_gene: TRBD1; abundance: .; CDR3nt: TGTGCCAGTAGTAGCCGGGACAGGGGCTATGAGCAGTTCTTC; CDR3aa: CASSSRDRGYEQFF
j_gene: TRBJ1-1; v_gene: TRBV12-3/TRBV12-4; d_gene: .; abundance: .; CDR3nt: TGTGCCAGCAGACCCAGGGACATTATGAACACTGAAGCTTTCTTT; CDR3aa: CASRPRDIMNTEAFF
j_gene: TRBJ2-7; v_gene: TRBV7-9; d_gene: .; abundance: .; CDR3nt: TGTGCCAGCAGCTTATCGGGACCTAGATCCTACGAGCAGTACTTC; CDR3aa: CASSLSGPRSYEQYF
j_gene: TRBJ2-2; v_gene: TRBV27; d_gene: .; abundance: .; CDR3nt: TGTGCCAGCAGTTTAAGACTAGAGAACACCGGGGAGCTGTTTTTT; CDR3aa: CASSLRLENTGELFF
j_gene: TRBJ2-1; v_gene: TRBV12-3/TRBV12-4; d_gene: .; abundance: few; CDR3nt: TGTGCCAGCAGTTTTGGACAAAATGAGCAGTTCTTC; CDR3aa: CASSFGQNEQFF